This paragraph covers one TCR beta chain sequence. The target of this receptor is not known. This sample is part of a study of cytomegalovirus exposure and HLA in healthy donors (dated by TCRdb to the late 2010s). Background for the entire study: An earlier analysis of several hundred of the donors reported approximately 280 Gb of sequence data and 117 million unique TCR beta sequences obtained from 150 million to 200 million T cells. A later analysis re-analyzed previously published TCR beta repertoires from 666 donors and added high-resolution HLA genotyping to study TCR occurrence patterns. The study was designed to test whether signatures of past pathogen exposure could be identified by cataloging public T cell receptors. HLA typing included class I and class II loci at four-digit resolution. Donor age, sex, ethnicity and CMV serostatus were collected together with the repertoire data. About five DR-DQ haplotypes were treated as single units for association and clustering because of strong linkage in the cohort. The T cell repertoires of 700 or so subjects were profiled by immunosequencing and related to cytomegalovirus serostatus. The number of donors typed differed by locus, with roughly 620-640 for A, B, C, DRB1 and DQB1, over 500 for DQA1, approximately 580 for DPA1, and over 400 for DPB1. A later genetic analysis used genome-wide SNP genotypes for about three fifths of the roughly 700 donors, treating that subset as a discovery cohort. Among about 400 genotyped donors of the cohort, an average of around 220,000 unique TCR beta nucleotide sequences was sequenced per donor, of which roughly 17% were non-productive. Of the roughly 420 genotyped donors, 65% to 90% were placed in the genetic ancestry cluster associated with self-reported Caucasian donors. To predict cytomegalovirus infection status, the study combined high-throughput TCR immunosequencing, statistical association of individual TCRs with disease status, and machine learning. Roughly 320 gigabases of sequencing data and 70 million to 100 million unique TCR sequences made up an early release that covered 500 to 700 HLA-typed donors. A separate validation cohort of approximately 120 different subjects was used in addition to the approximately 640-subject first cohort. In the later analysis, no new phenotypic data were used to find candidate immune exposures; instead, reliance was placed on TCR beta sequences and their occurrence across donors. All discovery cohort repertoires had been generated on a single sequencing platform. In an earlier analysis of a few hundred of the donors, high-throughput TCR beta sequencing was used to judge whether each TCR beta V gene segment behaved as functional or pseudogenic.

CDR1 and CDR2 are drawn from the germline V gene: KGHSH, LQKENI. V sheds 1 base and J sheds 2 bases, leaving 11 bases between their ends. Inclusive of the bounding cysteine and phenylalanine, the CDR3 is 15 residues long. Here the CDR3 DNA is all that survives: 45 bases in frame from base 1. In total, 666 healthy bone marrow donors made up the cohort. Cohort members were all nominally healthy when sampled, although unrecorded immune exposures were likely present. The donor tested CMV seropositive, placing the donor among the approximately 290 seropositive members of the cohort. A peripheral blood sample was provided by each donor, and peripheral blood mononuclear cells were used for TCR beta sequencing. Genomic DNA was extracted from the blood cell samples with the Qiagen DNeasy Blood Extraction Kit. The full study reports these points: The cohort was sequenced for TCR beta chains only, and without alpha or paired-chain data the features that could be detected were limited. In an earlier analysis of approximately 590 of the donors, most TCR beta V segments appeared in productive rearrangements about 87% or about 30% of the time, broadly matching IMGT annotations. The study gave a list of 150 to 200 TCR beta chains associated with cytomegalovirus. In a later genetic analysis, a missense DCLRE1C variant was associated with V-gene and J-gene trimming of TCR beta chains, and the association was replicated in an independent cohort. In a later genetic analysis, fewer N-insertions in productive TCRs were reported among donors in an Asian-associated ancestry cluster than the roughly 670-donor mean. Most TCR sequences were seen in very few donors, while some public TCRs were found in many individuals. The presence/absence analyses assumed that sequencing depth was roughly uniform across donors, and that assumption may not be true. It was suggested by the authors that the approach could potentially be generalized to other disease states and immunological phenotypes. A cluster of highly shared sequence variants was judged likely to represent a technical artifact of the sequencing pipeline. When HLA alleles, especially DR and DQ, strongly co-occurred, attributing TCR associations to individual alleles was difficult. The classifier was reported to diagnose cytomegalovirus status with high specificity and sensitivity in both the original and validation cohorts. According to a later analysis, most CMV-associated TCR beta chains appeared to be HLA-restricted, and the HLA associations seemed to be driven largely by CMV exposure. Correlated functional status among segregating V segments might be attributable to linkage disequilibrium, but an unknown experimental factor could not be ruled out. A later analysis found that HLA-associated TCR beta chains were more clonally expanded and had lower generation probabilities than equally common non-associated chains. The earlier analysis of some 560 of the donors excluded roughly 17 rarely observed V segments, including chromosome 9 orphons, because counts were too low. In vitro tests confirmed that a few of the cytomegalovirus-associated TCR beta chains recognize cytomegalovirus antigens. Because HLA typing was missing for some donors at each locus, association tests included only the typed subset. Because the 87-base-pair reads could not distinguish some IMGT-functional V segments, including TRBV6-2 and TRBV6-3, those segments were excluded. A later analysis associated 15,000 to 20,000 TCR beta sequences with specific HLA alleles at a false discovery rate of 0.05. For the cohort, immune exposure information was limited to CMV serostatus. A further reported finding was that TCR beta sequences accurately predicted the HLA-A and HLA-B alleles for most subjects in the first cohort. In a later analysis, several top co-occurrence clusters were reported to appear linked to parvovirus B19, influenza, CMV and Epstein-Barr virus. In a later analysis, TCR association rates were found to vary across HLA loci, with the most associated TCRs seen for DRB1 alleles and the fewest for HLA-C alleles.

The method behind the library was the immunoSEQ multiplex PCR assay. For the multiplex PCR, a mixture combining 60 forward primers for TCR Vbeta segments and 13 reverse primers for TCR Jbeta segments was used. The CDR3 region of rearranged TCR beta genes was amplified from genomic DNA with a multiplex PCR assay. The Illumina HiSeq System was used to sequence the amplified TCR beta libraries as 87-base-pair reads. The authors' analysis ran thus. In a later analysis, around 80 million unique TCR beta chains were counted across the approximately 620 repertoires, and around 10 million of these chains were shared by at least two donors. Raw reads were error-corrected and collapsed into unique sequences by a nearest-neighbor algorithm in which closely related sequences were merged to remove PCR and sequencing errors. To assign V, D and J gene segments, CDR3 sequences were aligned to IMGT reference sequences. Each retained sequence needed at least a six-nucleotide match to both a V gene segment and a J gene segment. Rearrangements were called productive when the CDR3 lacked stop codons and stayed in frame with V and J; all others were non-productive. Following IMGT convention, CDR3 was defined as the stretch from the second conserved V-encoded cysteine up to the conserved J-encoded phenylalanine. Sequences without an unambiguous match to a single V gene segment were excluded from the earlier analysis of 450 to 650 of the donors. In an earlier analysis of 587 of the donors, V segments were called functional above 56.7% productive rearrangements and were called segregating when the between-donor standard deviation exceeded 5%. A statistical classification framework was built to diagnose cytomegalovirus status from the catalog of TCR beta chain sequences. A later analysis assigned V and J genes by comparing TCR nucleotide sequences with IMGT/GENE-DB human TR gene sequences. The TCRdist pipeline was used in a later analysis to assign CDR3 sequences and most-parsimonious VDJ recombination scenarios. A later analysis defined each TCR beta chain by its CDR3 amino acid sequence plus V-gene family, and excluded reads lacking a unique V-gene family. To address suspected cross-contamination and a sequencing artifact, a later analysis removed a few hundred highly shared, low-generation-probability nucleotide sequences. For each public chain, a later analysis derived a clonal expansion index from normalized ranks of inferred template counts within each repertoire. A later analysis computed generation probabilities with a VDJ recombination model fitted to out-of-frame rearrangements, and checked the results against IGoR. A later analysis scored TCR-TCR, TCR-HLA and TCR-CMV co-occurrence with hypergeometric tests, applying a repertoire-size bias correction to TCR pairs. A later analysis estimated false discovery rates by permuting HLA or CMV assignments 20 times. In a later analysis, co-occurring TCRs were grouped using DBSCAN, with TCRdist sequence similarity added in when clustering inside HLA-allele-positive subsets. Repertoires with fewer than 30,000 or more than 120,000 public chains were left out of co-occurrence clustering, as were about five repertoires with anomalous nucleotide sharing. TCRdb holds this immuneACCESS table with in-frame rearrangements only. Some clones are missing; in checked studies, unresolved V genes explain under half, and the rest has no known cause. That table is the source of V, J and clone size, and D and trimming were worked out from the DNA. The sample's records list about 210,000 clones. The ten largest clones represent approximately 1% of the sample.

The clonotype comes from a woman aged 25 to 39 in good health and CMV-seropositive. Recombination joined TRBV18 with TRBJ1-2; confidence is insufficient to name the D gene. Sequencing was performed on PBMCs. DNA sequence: TGTGCCAGCTCACCACGACTCGAGCTCAACTATGGCTACACCTTC. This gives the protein CASSPRLELNYGYTF.